This T cell receptor (beta chain) came from a study of beta chain features in type 1 diabetes. Investigators reverse transcribed all isolated RNA, so they sequenced expressed TCRB transcripts. Sequencing used immunoSEQ multiplex PCR; TCRdb keeps in-frame clones, though not all of them. Counted here are almost 350,000 clones, approximately 8% occurring once; the ten biggest clones make up approximately 0.47%. The CDR3 contains 13 residues. Germline V gene data show CDR1 as SNHLY and CDR2 as FYNNEI. The V end lost 7 bases, the J end lost 4 bases, and 11 bases lay between the germline ends. This clone was found a few times.

The rearrangement links TRBV2 to TRBJ2-1; the D gene is possibly TRBD1 (5 bases). This sequence was found in a woman aged 18-29 years in good health. The sample comprised central memory CD4+ T cells from blood. CDR3 sequence reads: CASNADSYNEQFF. CDR3 bases: TGTGCCAGCAACGCCGACAGTTACAATGAGCAGTTCTTC. The full variable domain, with the rest looked up from reference TRBV2 and TRBJ2-1, is EPEVTQTPSHQVTQMGQEVILRCVPISNHLYFYWYRQILGQKVEFLVSFYNNEISEKSEIFDDQFSVERPDGSNFTLKIRSTKLEDSAMYFCASNADSYNEQFFGPGTRLTVL.